The entry below gives a single T cell receptor (beta chain) sequence along with its context. The entry originates in a study of cytomegalovirus exposure and HLA in healthy donors. The PCR was carried out with 60 Vbeta primers and 13 Jbeta primers. The assay was immunoSEQ multiplex PCR, and TCRdb's table has in-frame clones only and misses some. This sample yields 200,000 or so clones, of which over 60% are seen a single time; roughly 1.9% belongs to the top ten. The germline gives CDR1 LNHDA, CDR2 SQIVND (reference sequence). V lost 4 bases to trimming and J lost 6 bases, with 16 bases between them. This CDR3 spans 14 amino acids.

This receptor was identified in a man younger than 35 in good health and CMV-seronegative. Sample: PBMCs. The chain couples TRBV19 to TRBJ2-7; the D gene is possibly TRBD1 (6 bases). The CDR3 DNA sequence: TGTGCCAGTAGTAAGACAGGAGCGTTTTCCGAGCAGTACTTC. Translation gives CASSKTGAFSEQYF. Drawing the rest from reference TRBV19 and TRBJ2-7, the complete variable domain is DGGITQSPKYLFRKEGQNVTLSCEQNLNHDAMYWYRQDPGQGLRLIYYSQIVNDFQKGDIAEGYSVSREKKESFPLTVTSAQKNPTAFYLCASSKTGAFSEQYFGPGTRLTVT.